This T cell receptor (beta chain) emerged from a study of blood T cell repertoires in COVID-19. Background on the study: Some COVID-19 samples were acute and others convalescent; all came from the United States, Italy and Spain.

Germline V gives CDR1 SGDLS, CDR2 YYNGEE. With 2 bases clipped from V and 7 bases from J, the junction kept 4 bases outside the gene matches. The CDR3 length is 13 residues. Authors' analysis steps: Reference gene primer amplification gave nucleated cell count estimates. Method: immunoSEQ multiplex PCR; TCRdb's copy keeps in-frame clones and lacks some. Clone size and the V and J calls come from that table; the DNA yielded D and trimming. The sample has approximately 170,000 clones, 80% to 90% seen once. The sequence derives from a man aged 50 to 60 with active or convalescent COVID-19. The chain combines TRBV9 with TRBJ1-1, with 8 bases aligning to TRBD1. Sequenced sample: peripheral blood. The CDR3 loop is CASSVGQEVEAFF. The DNA of the CDR3 is TGTGCCAGCAGCGTGGGACAGGAGGTTGAAGCTTTCTTT.